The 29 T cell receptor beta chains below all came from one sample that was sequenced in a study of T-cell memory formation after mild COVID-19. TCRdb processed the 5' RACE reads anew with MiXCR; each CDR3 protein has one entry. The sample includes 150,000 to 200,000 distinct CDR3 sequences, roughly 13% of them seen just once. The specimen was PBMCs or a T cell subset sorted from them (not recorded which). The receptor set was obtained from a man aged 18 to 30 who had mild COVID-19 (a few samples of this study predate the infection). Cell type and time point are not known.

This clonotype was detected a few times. DNA for the CDR3: TGCAGTGCTAGAGATCCCTGGAGAGGGGACACTGAAGCTTTCTTT. The encoded protein is CSARDPWRGDTEAFF. V is TRBV20-1 and J is TRBJ1-1; tentatively, D is TRBD1 (5 bases). This CDR3 region has 15 residues. Trimming stripped 0 bases from V and 3 bases from J, with 14 bases between. The germline V gene has CDR1 DFQATT and CDR2 SNEGSKA (reference sequence).

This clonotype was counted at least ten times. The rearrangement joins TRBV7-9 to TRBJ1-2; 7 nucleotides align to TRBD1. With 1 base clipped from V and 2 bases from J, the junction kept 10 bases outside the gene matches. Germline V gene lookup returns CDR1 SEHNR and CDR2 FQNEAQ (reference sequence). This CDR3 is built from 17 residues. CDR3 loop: CASSLGRLRDSNYGYTF. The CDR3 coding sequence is TGTGCCAGCAGCTTAGGGCGGCTTAGGGACAGCAACTATGGCTACACCTTC.

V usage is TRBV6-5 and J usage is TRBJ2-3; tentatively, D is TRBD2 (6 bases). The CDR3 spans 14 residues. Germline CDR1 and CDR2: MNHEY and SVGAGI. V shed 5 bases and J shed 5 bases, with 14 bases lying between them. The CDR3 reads CASSSGGTLDTQYF. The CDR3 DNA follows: TGTGCCAGCAGTAGCGGAGGGACCTTAGATACGCAGTATTTT.

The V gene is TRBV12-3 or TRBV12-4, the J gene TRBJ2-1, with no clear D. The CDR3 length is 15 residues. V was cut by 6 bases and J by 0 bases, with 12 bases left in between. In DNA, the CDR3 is TGTGCCAGCAGCTCCCAGCCGAGCTCCTACAATGAGCAGTTCTTC. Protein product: CASSSQPSSYNEQFF.

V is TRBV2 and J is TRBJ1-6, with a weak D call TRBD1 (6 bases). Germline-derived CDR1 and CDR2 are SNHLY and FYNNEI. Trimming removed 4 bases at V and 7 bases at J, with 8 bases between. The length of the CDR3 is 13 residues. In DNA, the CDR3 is TGTGCCAGCAGTGTCGACAGGAATTCACCCCTCCACTTT. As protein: CASSVDRNSPLHF.

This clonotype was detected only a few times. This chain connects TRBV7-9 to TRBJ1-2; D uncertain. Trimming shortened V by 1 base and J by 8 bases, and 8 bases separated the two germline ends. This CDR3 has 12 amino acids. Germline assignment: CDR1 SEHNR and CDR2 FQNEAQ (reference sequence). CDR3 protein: CASSLGQQGYTF. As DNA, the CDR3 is TGTGCCAGCAGCTTAGGGCAACAAGGCTACACCTTC.

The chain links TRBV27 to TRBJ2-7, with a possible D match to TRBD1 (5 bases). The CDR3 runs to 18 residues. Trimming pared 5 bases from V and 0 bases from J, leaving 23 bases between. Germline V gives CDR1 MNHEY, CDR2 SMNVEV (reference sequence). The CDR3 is CASSLVPSSRASSYEQYF. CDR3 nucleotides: TGTGCCAGCAGTCTAGTCCCCTCTTCCAGGGCGAGCTCCTACGAGCAGTACTTC.

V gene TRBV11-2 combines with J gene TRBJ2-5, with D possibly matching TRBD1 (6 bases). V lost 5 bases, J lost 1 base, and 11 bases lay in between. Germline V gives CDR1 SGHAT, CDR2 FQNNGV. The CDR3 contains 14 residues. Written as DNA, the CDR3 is TGTGCCAGCAGCAACAGGGTGGGCCAAGAGACCCAGTACTTC. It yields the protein CASSNRVGQETQYF.

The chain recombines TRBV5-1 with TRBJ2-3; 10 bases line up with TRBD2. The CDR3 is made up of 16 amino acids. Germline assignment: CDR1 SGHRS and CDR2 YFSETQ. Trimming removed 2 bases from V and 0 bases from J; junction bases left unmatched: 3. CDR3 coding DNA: TGCGCCAGCAGCTTAGCGGGGGGGCCTAGCACAGATACGCAGTATTTT. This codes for CASSLAGGPSTDTQYF.

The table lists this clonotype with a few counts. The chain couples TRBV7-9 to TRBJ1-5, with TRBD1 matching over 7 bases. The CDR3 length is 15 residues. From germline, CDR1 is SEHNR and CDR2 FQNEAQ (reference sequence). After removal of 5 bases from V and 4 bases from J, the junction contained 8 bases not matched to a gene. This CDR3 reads CASSPYTGVNQPQHF. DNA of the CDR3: TGTGCCAGCAGCCCGTACACAGGGGTTAATCAGCCCCAGCATTTT.

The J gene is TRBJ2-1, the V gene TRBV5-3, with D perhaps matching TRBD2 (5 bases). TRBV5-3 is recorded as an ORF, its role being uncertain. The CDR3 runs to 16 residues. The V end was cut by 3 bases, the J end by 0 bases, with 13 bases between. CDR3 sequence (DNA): TGTGCCAGAAGCTCGACCCCCCGGGGCTCCTACAATGAGCAGTTCTTC. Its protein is CARSSTPRGSYNEQFF.

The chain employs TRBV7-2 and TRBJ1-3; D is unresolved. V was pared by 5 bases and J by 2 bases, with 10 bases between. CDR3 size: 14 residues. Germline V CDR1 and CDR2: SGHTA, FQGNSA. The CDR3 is CASSALRAGNTIYF. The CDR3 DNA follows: TGTGCCAGCAGCGCCCTCCGGGCTGGAAACACCATATATTTT. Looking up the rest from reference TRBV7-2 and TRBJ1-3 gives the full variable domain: GAGVSQSPSNKVTEKGKDVELRCDPISGHTALYWYRQSLGQGLEFLIYFQGNSAPDKSGLPSDRFSAERTGGSVSTLTIQRTQQEDSAVYLCASSALRAGNTIYFGEGSWLTVV.

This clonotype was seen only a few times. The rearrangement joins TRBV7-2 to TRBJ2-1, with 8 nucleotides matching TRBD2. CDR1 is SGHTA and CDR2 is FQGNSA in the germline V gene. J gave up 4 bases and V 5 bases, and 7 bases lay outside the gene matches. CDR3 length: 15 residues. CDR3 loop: CASSLIAGWYNEQFF. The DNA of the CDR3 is TGTGCCAGCAGCCTAATAGCGGGGTGGTACAATGAGCAGTTCTTC.

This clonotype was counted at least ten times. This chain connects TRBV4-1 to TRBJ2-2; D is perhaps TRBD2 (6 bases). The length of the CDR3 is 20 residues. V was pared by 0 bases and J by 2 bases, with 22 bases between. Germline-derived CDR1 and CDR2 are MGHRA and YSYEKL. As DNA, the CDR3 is TGCGCCAGCAGCCAAGATACGGTTTTGAGTCGGCGGGAAAACACCGGGGAGCTGTTTTTT. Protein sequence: CASSQDTVLSRRENTGELFF.

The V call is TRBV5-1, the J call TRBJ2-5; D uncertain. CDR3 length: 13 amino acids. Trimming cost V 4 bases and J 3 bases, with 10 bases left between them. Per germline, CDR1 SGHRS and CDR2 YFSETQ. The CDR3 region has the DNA TGCGCCAGCAGCCCCCGTATGGAAGAGACCCAGTACTTC. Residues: CASSPRMEETQYF.

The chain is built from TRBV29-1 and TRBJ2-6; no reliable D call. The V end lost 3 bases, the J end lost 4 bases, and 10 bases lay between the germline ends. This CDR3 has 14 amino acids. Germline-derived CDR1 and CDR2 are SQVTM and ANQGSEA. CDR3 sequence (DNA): TGCAGCGTTGATTCTCCCCCGGGGGCCAACGTCCTGACTTTC. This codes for CSVDSPPGANVLTF.

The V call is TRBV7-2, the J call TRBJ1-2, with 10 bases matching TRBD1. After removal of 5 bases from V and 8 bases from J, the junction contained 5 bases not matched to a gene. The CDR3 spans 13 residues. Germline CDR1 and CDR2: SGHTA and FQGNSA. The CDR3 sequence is CASSNRDRGGYTF. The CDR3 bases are TGTGCCAGCAGCAACCGGGACAGGGGAGGCTACACCTTC.

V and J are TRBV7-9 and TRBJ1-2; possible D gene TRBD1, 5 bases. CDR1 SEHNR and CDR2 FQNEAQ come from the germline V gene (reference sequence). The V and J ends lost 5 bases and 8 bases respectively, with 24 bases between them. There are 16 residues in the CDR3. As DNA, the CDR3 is TGTGCCAGCAGCCCCGACAGTCCTACCCACATGCGGGGCTACACCTTC. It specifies CASSPDSPTHMRGYTF.

The CDR3 protein is CSARESVNEQFF. The CDR3, as DNA: TGCAGTGCTAGAGAATCGGTTAATGAGCAGTTCTTC. The V and J genes are TRBV20-1 and TRBJ2-1; D is unresolved. V was clipped by 0 bases and J by 7 bases, with 7 bases between them. CDR1 is DFQATT and CDR2 is SNEGSKA in the germline V gene (reference sequence). This CDR3 region has 12 residues.

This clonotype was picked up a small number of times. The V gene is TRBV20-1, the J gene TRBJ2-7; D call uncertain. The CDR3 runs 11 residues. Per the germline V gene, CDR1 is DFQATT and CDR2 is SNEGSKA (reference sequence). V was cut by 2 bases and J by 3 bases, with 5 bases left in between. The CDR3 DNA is TGCAGTGCTAGACGATACTACGAGCAGTACTTC. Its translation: CSARRYYEQYF.

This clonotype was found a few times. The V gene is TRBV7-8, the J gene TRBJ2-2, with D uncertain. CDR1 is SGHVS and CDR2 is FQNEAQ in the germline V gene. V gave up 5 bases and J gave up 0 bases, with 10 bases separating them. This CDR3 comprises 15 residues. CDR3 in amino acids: CASSGRAANTGELFF. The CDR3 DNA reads TGTGCCAGCAGCGGAAGGGCCGCGAACACCGGGGAGCTGTTTTTT.

CDR3 nucleotides: TGTGCCAGCAGCAGTCAATCCACAGATACGCAGTATTTT. Amino acids: CASSSQSTDTQYF. The V gene is TRBV3-1, the J gene TRBJ2-3; D call uncertain. CDR1 is LGHDT, CDR2 YNNKEL, per germline (reference sequence). Trimming stripped 5 bases from V and 2 bases from J, with 8 bases between. The CDR3 loop spans 13 amino acids.

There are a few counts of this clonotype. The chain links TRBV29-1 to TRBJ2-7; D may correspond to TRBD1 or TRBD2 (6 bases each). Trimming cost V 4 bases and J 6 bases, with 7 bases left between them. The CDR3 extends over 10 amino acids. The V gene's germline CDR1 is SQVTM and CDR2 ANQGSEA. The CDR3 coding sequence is TGCAGCGTTGCGGGGGCCGAGCAGTACGTC. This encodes CSVAGAEQYV.

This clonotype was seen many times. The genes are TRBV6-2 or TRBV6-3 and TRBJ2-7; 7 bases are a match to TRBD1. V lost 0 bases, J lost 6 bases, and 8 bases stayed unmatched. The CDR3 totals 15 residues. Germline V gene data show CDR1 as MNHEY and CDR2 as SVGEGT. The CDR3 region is CASSYSPKGGIEQYV. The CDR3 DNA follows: TGTGCCAGCAGTTACTCCCCTAAAGGGGGCATCGAGCAGTACGTC.

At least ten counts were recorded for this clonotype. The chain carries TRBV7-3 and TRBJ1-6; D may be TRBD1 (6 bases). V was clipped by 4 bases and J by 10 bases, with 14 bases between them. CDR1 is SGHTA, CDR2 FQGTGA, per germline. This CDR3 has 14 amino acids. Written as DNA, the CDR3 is TGTGCCAGCAGCTCACAGGGCTCGGGGTCACCCCTCCACTTT. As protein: CASSSQGSGSPLHF. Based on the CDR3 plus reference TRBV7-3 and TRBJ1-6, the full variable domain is GAGVSQTPSNKVTEKGKYVELRCDPISGHTALYWYRQSLGQGPEFLIYFQGTGAADDSGLPNDRFFAVRPEGSVSTLKIQRTERGDSAVYLCASSSQGSGSPLHFGNGTRLTVT.

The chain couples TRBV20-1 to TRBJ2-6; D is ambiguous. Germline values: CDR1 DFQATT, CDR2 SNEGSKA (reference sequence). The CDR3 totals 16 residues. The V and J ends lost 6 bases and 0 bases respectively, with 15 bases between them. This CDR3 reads CSADSGPGSGANVLTF. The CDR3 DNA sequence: TGCAGTGCGGATTCCGGGCCCGGCTCTGGGGCCAACGTCCTGACTTTC.

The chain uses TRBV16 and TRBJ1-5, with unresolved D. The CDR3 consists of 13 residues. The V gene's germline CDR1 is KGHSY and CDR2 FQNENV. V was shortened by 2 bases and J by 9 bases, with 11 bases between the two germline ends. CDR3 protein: CASSQGGPRPQHF. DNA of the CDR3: TGTGCCAGCAGCCAAGGAGGGCCCAGGCCCCAGCATTTT.

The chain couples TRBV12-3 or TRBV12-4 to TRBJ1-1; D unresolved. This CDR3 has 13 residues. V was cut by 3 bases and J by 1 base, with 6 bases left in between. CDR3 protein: CASSFASNTEAFF. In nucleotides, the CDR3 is TGTGCCAGCAGTTTCGCGTCGAACACTGAAGCTTTCTTT.

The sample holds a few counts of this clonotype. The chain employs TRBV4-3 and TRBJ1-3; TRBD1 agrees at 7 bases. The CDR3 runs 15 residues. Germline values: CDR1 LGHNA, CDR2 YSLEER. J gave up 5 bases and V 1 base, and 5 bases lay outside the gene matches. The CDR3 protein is CASSQAGTARNTIYF. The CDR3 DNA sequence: TGCGCCAGCAGCCAAGCCGGGACAGCCAGAAACACCATATATTTT.